This entry lists 7 T cell receptor beta chains sequenced from one sample in a study of beta chain features in type 1 diabetes. Expressed TCRB transcripts got sequenced, as all isolated RNA was reverse transcribed. Method: immunoSEQ multiplex PCR; TCRdb's copy keeps in-frame clones and lacks some. Counted here are hundreds of thousands of clones, over 12% occurring once; the ten biggest clones make up 0.035% to 0.045%. These receptors have no identified antigens. General study results and limits: All four CD4+ subsets from Type 1 diabetes patients carried moderately but significantly shorter TCRB CDR3s.

The material sequenced was naive CD4+ T cells from blood. These receptors were taken from a man between 18 and 35 years old with type 1 diabetes.

This clone was observed many times. The rearrangement joins TRBV29-1 to TRBJ2-6; D call uncertain. V was shortened by 2 bases and J by 2 bases, with 1 base between the two germline ends. CDR3 length: 12 amino acids. From germline, CDR1 is SQVTM and CDR2 ANQGSEA. The CDR3 nucleotides are TGCAGCGTTGAAACTGGGGCCAACGTCCTGACTTTC. It specifies CSVETGANVLTF.

The table lists this clone with a few counts. The genes are TRBV4-2 and TRBJ2-5, with D possibly being TRBD2 (5 bases). This CDR3 spans 15 amino acids. V dropped 0 bases and J dropped 2 bases, with 10 bases sitting between them. CDR1 LGHNA and CDR2 YNFKEQ come from the germline V gene. The CDR3 protein is CASSQDRTGQETQYF. The CDR3 region has the DNA TGTGCCAGCAGCCAAGATCGCACGGGACAAGAGACCCAGTACTTC.

This clone was seen a handful of times. The chain links TRBV4-3 to TRBJ1-4; D not certain. Germline V gene lookup returns CDR1 LGHNA and CDR2 YSLEER. This CDR3 is 16 amino acids long. The V gene lost 8 bases and the J gene lost 7 bases, with 23 bases spanning the gap. The CDR3 nucleotides read TGCGCCAGCTCCCATCTTCGGGGTGGGTTTGGTGAAAAACTGTTTTTT. Its protein is CASSHLRGGFGEKLFF.

A few counts support this clone. The J gene is TRBJ1-2, the V gene TRBV11-2, with 7 bases lining up with TRBD1. The CDR3 sequence is 13 residues long. Germline V gene data show CDR1 as SGHAT and CDR2 as FQNNGV. With 5 bases clipped from V and 6 bases from J, the junction kept 6 bases outside the gene matches. This CDR3 reads CASSEDRTNGYTF. The CDR3 DNA reads as TGTGCCAGCAGCGAGGACAGGACGAATGGCTACACCTTC.

This sequence joins TRBV28 and TRBJ2-5, with D unresolved. CDR3 length equals 14 residues. Germline assignment: CDR1 MDHEN and CDR2 SYDVKM. Trimming shortened V by 4 bases and J by 3 bases, and 12 bases separated the two germline ends. The CDR3 region is CASSSERPEETQYF. As DNA, the CDR3 is TGTGCCAGCAGTTCGGAACGCCCGGAAGAGACCCAGTACTTC.

The chain uses TRBV19 and TRBJ2-7; 7 nucleotides match TRBD1. The germline gives CDR1 LNHDA, CDR2 SQIVND (reference sequence). The CDR3 contains 14 residues. The J segment lost 6 bases and the V segment lost 0 bases, leaving 5 bases of the junction unmatched. The CDR3, as DNA: TGTGCCAGTAGTATAGACTCCGGGACAGTCGAGCAGTACTTC. Translating it yields CASSIDSGTVEQYF. Drawing the rest from reference TRBV19 and TRBJ2-7, the complete variable domain is DGGITQSPKYLFRKEGQNVTLSCEQNLNHDAMYWYRQDPGQGLRLIYYSQIVNDFQKGDIAEGYSVSREKKESFPLTVTSAQKNPTAFYLCASSIDSGTVEQYFGPGTRLTVT.

The sample holds a few counts of this clone. The V gene is TRBV11-2, the J gene TRBJ2-3; the match to TRBD1 covers 11 bases. Germline lookup yields CDR1 SGHAT and CDR2 FQNNGV. CDR3 length: 16 residues. The junction had 9 bases not matched to a gene; V was cut back by 6 bases and J by 4 bases. For the CDR3, the DNA is TGTGCCAGCAGTTCCTGGACAGGGGGCGGTTCAGATACGCAGTATTTT. Amino acid sequence: CASSSWTGGGSDTQYF.